This is a list of T cell receptor beta chains from one sample in a study of graft-versus-host responses after intestinal transplantation. This table comes from immunoSEQ multiplex PCR, and its TCRdb copy is limited to in-frame clones, with some not included. The sample includes about 46,000 clones, about 93% seen only once; the top ten take approximately 6%. Sequencing was performed on PBMCs, taken 750 to 800 days after a first intestinal transplant, on the day of a second. These receptors all come from a human patient who received an intestinal transplant, so some T cells may come from the graft donor. Each CDR3 is given with its conserved first and last residue. D genes are given only for firm matches. Expanded clones get a size class; other rows say once, few or many, or leave the size out.

17	-	-	TRBV11-2	TRBJ1-1	CASSPRRGSRENTEAFF	TGTGCCAGCAGCCCCCGACGTGGCTCGCGGGAGAACACTGAAGCTTTCTTT
16	-	-	TRBV30	TRBJ2-7	CAWSDEGAGYFYEQYF	TGTGCCTGGAGTGATGAGGGGGCGGGATACTTCTACGAGCAGTACTTC
16	TRBD1	-	TRBV18	TRBJ2-7	CASSPPGTGSSYEQYF	TGTGCCAGCTCACCACCGGGGACAGGAAGCTCCTACGAGCAGTACTTC
14	-	-	TRBV19	TRBJ1-2	CASSIDLGNYGYTF	TGTGCCAGTAGTATAGATCTAGGGAACTATGGCTACACCTTC
15	TRBD1	-	TRBV5-1	TRBJ2-2	CASSSDRGTTGELFF	TGCGCCAGCAGCTCAGACAGGGGAACCACCGGGGAGCTGTTTTTT
13	-	few	TRBV19	TRBJ1-4	CASRRGALEKLFF	TGTGCCAGCCGGAGGGGGGCTTTGGAAAAACTGTTTTTT
13	-	-	TRBV7-9	TRBJ2-5	CASSLQGWETQYF	TGTGCCAGCAGCTTGCAGGGGTGGGAGACCCAGTACTTC
12	-	-	TRBV18	TRBJ2-7	CASSPTAVEQYF	TGTGCCAGCTCACCAACGGCGGTCGAGCAGTACTTC
12	-	-	TRBV5-1	TRBJ2-3	CASSPDTDTQYF	TGCGCCAGCAGCCCGGACACAGATACGCAGTATTTT
14	-	-	TRBV18	TRBJ1-1	CASSPAVGPGEAFF	TGTGCCAGCTCACCAGCGGTAGGGCCCGGGGAAGCTTTCTTT
15	-	-	TRBV27	TRBJ1-1	CASSLSLSGSTEAFF	TGTGCCAGCAGTTTATCGTTATCAGGGTCTACCGAAGCTTTCTTT
14	-	-	TRBV6-5	TRBJ1-1	CASSYSGWVTEAFF	TGTGCCAGCAGTTACTCAGGGTGGGTCACTGAAGCTTTCTTT
13	TRBD1	once	TRBV29-1	TRBJ2-7	CSVAPGQSYEQYF	TGCAGCGTAGCCCCGGGACAGTCCTACGAGCAGTACTTC
13	TRBD1	-	TRBV6-6	TRBJ1-2	CASSSQGFHGYTF	TGTGCCAGCAGTTCACAGGGGTTCCATGGCTACACCTTC
14	TRBD2	-	TRBV7-9	TRBJ2-7	CASSLAGGPYEQYF	TGTGCCAGCAGCTTAGCGGGAGGGCCGTACGAGCAGTACTTC
15	TRBD1	once	TRBV7-3	TRBJ2-2	CASSRGQGGTGELFF	TGTGCCAGCAGCCGTGGACAGGGAGGCACCGGGGAGCTGTTTTTT
15	-	-	TRBV18	TRBJ1-1	CASSPLKGENTEAFF	TGTGCCAGCTCACCACTTAAGGGGGAGAACACTGAAGCTTTCTTT
13	-	-	TRBV18	TRBJ2-7	CASSPLQDYEQYF	TGTGCCAGCTCCCCACTACAGGATTACGAGCAGTACTTC
11	TRBD1	once	TRBV27	TRBJ2-7	CASGQGYEQYF	TGTGCCAGCGGACAGGGCTACGAGCAGTACTTC
16	TRBD1	-	TRBV9	TRBJ1-3	CASSVDRTGGRNTIYF	TGTGCCAGCAGCGTAGATCGGACAGGGGGGCGAAACACCATATATTTT
14	-	-	TRBV6-5	TRBJ2-7	CASSYADSYYEQYF	TGTGCCAGCAGTTACGCGGACAGCTACTACGAGCAGTACTTC
16	-	once	TRBV4-1	TRBJ1-3	CASSRAEQFSGNTIYF	TGCGCCAGCAGCCGAGCGGAACAGTTCTCTGGAAACACCATATATTTT
19	TRBD1	-	TRBV5-1	TRBJ1-6	CASSLEATGALSYNSPLHF	TGCGCCAGCAGCTTGGAGGCGACAGGGGCCCTCTCCTATAATTCACCCCTCCACTTT
14	-	few	TRBV7-9	TRBJ2-5	CASSRSGPRETQYF	TGTGCCAGCAGCAGATCAGGGCCCCGCGAGACCCAGTACTTC
12	-	-	TRBV12-5	TRBJ2-7	CASGVTEVEQYF	TGTGCTAGTGGGGTCACAGAAGTTGAGCAGTACTTC
14	TRBD2	-	TRBV7-2	TRBJ2-3	CASSLLAGASGRDF	TGTGCCAGCAGCTTATTAGCGGGGGCTAGCGGGAGGGATTTT
15	TRBD1	-	TRBV9	TRBJ1-6	CASSVAGGPNSPLHF	TGTGCCAGCAGCGTAGCAGGGGGACCTAATTCACCCCTCCACTTT
16	TRBD1	-	TRBV6-6	TRBJ2-1	CASSLNLGQGYNEQFF	TGTGCCAGCAGTCTCAACCTGGGACAGGGCTACAATGAGCAGTTCTTC
13	-	-	TRBV18	TRBJ2-7	CASSPSLGGEQYF	TGTGCCAGCTCACCGTCACTTGGGGGCGAGCAGTACTTC
12	-	-	TRBV18	TRBJ1-5	CASSPQGGSQHF	TGTGCCAGCTCGCCCCAGGGAGGGTCCCAGCATTTT
14	-	once	TRBV6-1	TRBJ2-1	CASSESIAPNEQFF	TGTGCCAGCAGTGAATCCATAGCGCCCAATGAGCAGTTCTTC
14	TRBD1	-	TRBV19	TRBJ1-2	CASSPLRDRVSYTF	TGTGCCAGTAGTCCCCTGCGGGACAGGGTTTCCTACACCTTC
15	TRBD1	-	TRBV27	TRBJ2-7	CASSLQGDRGGEQYF	TGTGCCAGCAGTTTACAAGGGGACAGGGGTGGCGAGCAGTACTTC
13	-	once	TRBV4-1	TRBJ1-1	CASSPGQRTEAFF	TGCGCCAGCAGCCCAGGGCAACGGACTGAAGCTTTCTTT
13	TRBD1	-	TRBV29-1	TRBJ2-7	CSVRTGRSYEQYF	TGCAGCGTTAGGACAGGGAGAAGCTACGAGCAGTACTTC
15	TRBD2	-	TRBV7-9	TRBJ2-1	CASSLAGGVGNEQFF	TGTGCCAGCAGCCTAGCGGGAGGGGTTGGAAATGAGCAGTTCTTC
13	-	-	TRBV27	TRBJ2-3	CASSPLFGDTQYF	TGTGCCAGCAGTCCTTTATTCGGGGATACGCAGTATTTT
11	-	-	TRBV13	TRBJ2-5	CASSGRETQYF	TGTGCCAGCAGCGGAAGGGAGACCCAGTACTTC
16	-	-	TRBV18	TRBJ2-5	CASSPLATPGQETQYF	TGTGCCAGCTCACCCCTGGCCACCCCGGGGCAAGAGACCCAGTACTTC
15	TRBD1	-	TRBV10-1	TRBJ2-1	CASSVDRELDDEQFF	TGCGCCAGTTCCGTGGACAGGGAACTTGACGATGAGCAGTTCTTC
16	-	-	TRBV6-5	TRBJ2-3	CASSYSSSLGTDTQYF	TGTGCCAGCAGTTACTCCTCTAGCTTGGGCACAGATACGCAGTATTTT
11	-	-	TRBV13	TRBJ1-2	CASSYRTGYTF	TGTGCCAGCAGTTACAGGACCGGCTACACCTTC
13	-	-	TRBV14	TRBJ1-4	CASSQERGGELFF	TGTGCCAGCAGCCAAGAACGGGGGGGAGAACTGTTTTTT
14	-	-	TRBV6-5	TRBJ2-5	CASSYSVVAETQYF	TGTGCCAGCAGTTACTCGGTAGTTGCCGAGACCCAGTACTTC
18	TRBD2	-	TRBV7-9	TRBJ2-7	CASSFRTSGFAPSYEQYF	TGTGCCAGCAGCTTTAGGACTAGCGGATTTGCCCCCTCCTACGAGCAGTACTTC
15	-	-	TRBV4-2	TRBJ1-6	CASSQEGIVNSPLHF	TGTGCCAGCAGCCAAGAAGGCATAGTGAATTCACCCCTCCACTTT